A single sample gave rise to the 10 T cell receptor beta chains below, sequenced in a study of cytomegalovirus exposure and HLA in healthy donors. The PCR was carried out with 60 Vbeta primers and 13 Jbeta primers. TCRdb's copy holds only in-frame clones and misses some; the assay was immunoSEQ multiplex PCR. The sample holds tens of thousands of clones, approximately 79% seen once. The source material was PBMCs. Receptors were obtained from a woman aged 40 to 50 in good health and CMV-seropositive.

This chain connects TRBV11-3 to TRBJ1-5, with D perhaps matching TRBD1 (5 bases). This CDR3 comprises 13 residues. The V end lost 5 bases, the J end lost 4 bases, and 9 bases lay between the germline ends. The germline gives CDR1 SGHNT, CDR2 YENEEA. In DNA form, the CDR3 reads TGTGCCAGCAGCCCGGGGGGTAATCAGCCCCAGCATTTT. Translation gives CASSPGGNQPQHF.

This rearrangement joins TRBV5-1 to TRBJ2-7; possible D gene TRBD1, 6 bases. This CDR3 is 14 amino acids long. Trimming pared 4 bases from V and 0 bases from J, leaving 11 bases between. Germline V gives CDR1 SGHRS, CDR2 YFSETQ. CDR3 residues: CASSRGQSSYEQYF. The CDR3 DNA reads TGCGCCAGCAGCCGGGGACAAAGCTCCTACGAGCAGTACTTC. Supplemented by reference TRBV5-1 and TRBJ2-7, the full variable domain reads KAGVTQTPRYLIKTRGQQVTLSCSPISGHRSVSWYQQTPGQGLQFLFEYFSETQRNKGNFPGRFSGRQFSNSRSEMNVSTLELGDSALYLCASSRGQSSYEQYFGPGTRLTVT.

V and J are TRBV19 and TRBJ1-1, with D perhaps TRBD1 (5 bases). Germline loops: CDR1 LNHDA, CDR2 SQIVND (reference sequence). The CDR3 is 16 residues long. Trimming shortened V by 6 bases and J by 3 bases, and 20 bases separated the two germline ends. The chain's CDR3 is CASRRTRIGGDTEAFF. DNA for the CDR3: TGTGCCAGTAGAAGGACAAGAATTGGCGGGGACACTGAAGCTTTCTTT.

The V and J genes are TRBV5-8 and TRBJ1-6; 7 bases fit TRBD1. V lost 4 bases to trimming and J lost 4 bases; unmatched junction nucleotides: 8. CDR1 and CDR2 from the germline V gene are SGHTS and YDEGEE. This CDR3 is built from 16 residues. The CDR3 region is CASSDKATGYNSPLHF. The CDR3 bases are TGTGCCAGCAGCGACAAGGCGACAGGGTATAATTCACCCCTCCACTTT.

The CDR3 DNA reads TGCAGCGTCAGTAGCGGGGGGCCCACAGATACGCAGTATTTT. Translation gives CSVSSGGPTDTQYF. V gene TRBV29-1 combines with J gene TRBJ2-3; 10 nucleotides match TRBD2. CDR3 length: 14 residues. Trimming at V came to 6 bases and at J to 2 bases, leaving 5 bases not matched to a gene. In germline, CDR1 is SQVTM, CDR2 ANQGSEA.

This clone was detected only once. The CDR3 loop is CASTKRVTALSGANVLTF. The DNA of the CDR3 is TGTGCCAGCACCAAGCGGGTGACAGCCCTCTCTGGGGCCAACGTCCTGACTTTC. The chain carries TRBV5-6 and TRBJ2-6; perhaps TRBD2 as D (6 bases). Germline V gene lookup returns CDR1 SGHDT and CDR2 YYEEEE. With 6 bases removed from V and 0 bases from J, the gap between germline ends came to 19 bases. The CDR3 spans 18 residues.

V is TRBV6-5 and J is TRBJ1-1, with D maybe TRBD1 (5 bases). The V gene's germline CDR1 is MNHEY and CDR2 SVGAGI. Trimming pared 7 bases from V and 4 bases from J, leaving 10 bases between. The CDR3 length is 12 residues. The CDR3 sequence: CASNQGLTEAFF. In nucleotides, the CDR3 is TGTGCCAGCAACCAGGGCCTCACTGAAGCTTTCTTT.

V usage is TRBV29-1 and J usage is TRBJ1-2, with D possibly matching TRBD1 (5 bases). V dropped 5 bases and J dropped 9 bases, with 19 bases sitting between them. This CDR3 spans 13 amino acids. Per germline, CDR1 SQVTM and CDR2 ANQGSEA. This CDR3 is CSVRRTTMGSYTF. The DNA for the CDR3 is TGCAGCGTTCGAAGGACAACTATGGGTAGCTACACCTTC.

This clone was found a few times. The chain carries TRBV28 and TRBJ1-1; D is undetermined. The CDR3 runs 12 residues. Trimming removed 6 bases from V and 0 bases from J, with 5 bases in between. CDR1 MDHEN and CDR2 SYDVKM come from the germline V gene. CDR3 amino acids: CASRTMNTEAFF. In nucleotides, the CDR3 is TGTGCCAGCAGGACTATGAACACTGAAGCTTTCTTT.

The CDR3, as DNA: TGTGCCAGTAGTTCCCAGGGGGCACAAGAGACCCAGTACTTC. This codes for CASSSQGAQETQYF. The gene calls are TRBV19 and TRBJ2-5; 8 nucleotides agree with TRBD1. CDR1 LNHDA and CDR2 SQIVND come from the germline V gene (reference sequence). Trimming took 5 bases from V and 2 from J; bases not matched to a gene: 4. The CDR3 runs to 14 residues.